A single T cell receptor beta chain is shown here with its context. Its target is not known. Per the germline V gene, CDR1 is SGHTA and CDR2 is FQGNSA. The CDR3 consists of 17 residues. Trimming took 4 bases from V and 3 from J; bases not matched to a gene: 6. The data derive from a study of post-analysis software for immune sequencing data. General study findings and limits: Comparison of patients with controls showed roughly five TRBV segments more frequent in patients, TRBV5-6, TRBV5-1 and TRBV20-1 among them. Controls significantly exceeded multiple sclerosis patients in normalized Chao1 diversity.

TCR beta cDNA libraries had unique molecular identifiers. Some 500,000 cDNA molecules were recovered from an input of 1 to 10 million T cells. TCRdb recomputed calls from the PCR reads with MiXCR, one row per CDR3 protein. The table lists roughly 700,000 distinct CDR3 sequences, 25% to 30% of them singletons, with more than 0.45% in the top ten. This receptor was taken from a girl aged 10-17 years with multiple sclerosis. Sequenced input: blood. The genes are TRBV7-2 and TRBJ2-1, with 13 bases matching TRBD2. The CDR3 is CASSSGTSGAHYNEQFF. The CDR3 nucleotides read TGTGCCAGCAGCTCAGGGACTAGCGGGGCCCACTACAATGAGCAGTTCTTC.